The 20 T cell receptor beta chains below were found in one sample sequenced in a study of blood T cell repertoires in COVID-19. TCRdb keeps only in-frame clones here, not all; method: immunoSEQ multiplex PCR. The data hold just over 300,000 clones, with 80% to 90% observed a single time. Material for sequencing was PBMCs or T cells enriched from blood (not recorded which). The receptors shown here come from a man aged 25-45 years who had recovered from COVID-19.

The rearrangement uses TRBV5-1 and TRBJ2-7, with a weak D call TRBD1 (5 bases). Germline assignment: CDR1 SGHRS and CDR2 YFSETQ. Deletions cut 6 bases from V and 0 bases from J, with 19 bases between. The CDR3 runs 16 residues. CDR3 sequence: CASKKEDGHISYEQYF. The CDR3 DNA sequence: TGCGCCAGCAAAAAAGAAGACGGACATATCTCCTACGAGCAGTACTTC.

The chain employs TRBV9 and TRBJ1-3, with TRBD1 as a possible D gene (5 bases). The CDR3 spans 14 residues. Trimming took off 6 bases at V and 1 base at J, with 11 bases between the two ends. Germline values: CDR1 SGDLS, CDR2 YYNGEE. CDR3 loop: CASTGGLSGNTIYF. DNA of the CDR3: TGTGCCAGCACGGGGGGGTTATCTGGAAACACCATATATTTT.

The rearrangement uses TRBV6-5 and TRBJ1-1, with TRBD1 as a possible D gene (5 bases). Deletions cut 7 bases from V and 8 bases from J, with 11 bases between. Germline CDR1 MNHEY, CDR2 SVGAGI. CDR3 length: 11 residues. The CDR3 protein is CASNQGKEAFF. The CDR3 nucleotides read TGTGCCAGCAATCAGGGAAAAGAAGCTTTCTTT.

This clone appeared a few times. V and J are TRBV7-9 and TRBJ1-6, with D possibly being TRBD1 (5 bases). The CDR3 runs 16 residues. The V end was cut by 6 bases, the J end by 8 bases, with 20 bases between. The V gene's germline CDR1 is SEHNR and CDR2 FQNEAQ (reference sequence). The CDR3: CASSLSRPSGYSPLHF. The CDR3 coding sequence is TGTGCCAGCAGTCTAAGCCGCCCCTCAGGGTATTCACCCCTCCACTTT.

This clone was seen just once. The rearrangement links TRBV5-1 to TRBJ2-1; D possibly corresponds to TRBD2 (7 bases). CDR1 is SGHRS, CDR2 YFSETQ, per germline. Trimming cost V 4 bases and J 9 bases, with 14 bases left between them. This CDR3 region has 13 residues. CDR3 sequence (DNA): TGCGCCAGCAGCGTAGGGGGGGACGGTGAGCAGTTCTTC. Translation: CASSVGGDGEQFF.

This rearrangement joins TRBV27 to TRBJ2-7; 12 positions match TRBD2. The CDR3 is 18 residues long. Germline V gene lookup returns CDR1 MNHEY and CDR2 SMNVEV (reference sequence). V shed 5 bases, J shed 3 bases, and the junction held 14 bases outside the gene matches. This CDR3 reads CASSTMTSGGLNNYEQYF. The CDR3 DNA follows: TGTGCCAGCAGTACGATGACTAGCGGGGGCCTCAACAACTACGAGCAGTACTTC.

The chain recombines TRBV24-1 with TRBJ2-5; the match to TRBD1 covers 7 bases. Trimming cost V 3 bases and J 1 base; bases outside gene matches: 7. This CDR3 has 16 amino acids. Germline-derived CDR1 and CDR2 are KGHDR and SFDVKD. CDR3 sequence (DNA): TGTGCCACCAGTGATCCCCGACAGGGCCGCCAAGAGACCCAGTACTTC. It translates to CATSDPRQGRQETQYF.

V is TRBV30 and J is TRBJ1-5; no definite D call. This CDR3 is 14 amino acids long. The germline gives CDR1 GTSNPN, CDR2 SVGIG (reference sequence). Trimming pared 0 bases from V and 6 bases from J, leaving 12 bases between. The chain's CDR3 is CAWSVLGRTQPQHF. The CDR3 DNA reads as TGTGCCTGGAGTGTTCTCGGGAGGACTCAGCCCCAGCATTTT.

The chain links TRBV29-1 to TRBJ1-2; D gene unclear. The CDR3 is made up of 13 amino acids. V lost 0 bases, J lost 2 bases, and 7 bases lay in between. CDR1 and CDR2 from the germline V gene are SQVTM and ANQGSEA. The CDR3 here is CSVEDLQNYGYTF. The CDR3 DNA reads TGCAGCGTTGAAGATCTCCAGAACTATGGCTACACCTTC.

The rearrangement uses TRBV5-5 and TRBJ1-1, with a weak D call TRBD1 (5 bases). Germline V gives CDR1 SGHKS, CDR2 YYEKEE (reference sequence). V dropped 4 bases and J dropped 0 bases, with 13 bases sitting between them. The CDR3 runs 15 residues. As DNA, the CDR3 is TGTGCCAGCAGCCATGGCGACAGACTGAACACTGAAGCTTTCTTT. Translating gives CASSHGDRLNTEAFF.

This chain's CDR3 is CASRPVLNTEAFF. The CDR3, as DNA: TGTGCCAGTAGGCCGGTACTGAACACTGAAGCTTTCTTT. The chain employs TRBV19 and TRBJ1-1, with no clear D. Germline V gene sequence: CDR1 LNHDA, CDR2 SQIVND (reference sequence). V was trimmed by 6 bases and J by 0 bases, leaving 8 bases between them. The CDR3 covers 13 residues.

The chain employs TRBV6-5 and TRBJ1-2, with 11 nucleotides matching TRBD1. The germline gives CDR1 MNHEY, CDR2 SVGAGI. The CDR3 extends over 15 amino acids. Trimming at V came to 6 bases and at J to 4 bases, leaving 7 bases not matched to a gene. The CDR3 nucleotides read TGTGCCAGCAGCACCGGGACAGGGGGTTCCTATGGCTACACCTTC. Amino acids: CASSTGTGGSYGYTF.

This chain joins TRBV7-9 and TRBJ2-5, with D tentatively TRBD2 (5 bases). Germline values: CDR1 SEHNR, CDR2 FQNEAQ (reference sequence). The CDR3 totals 16 residues. V was shortened by 1 base and J by 0 bases, with 12 bases between the two germline ends. CDR3 residues: CASSLGDYEYQETQYF. In DNA, the CDR3 is TGTGCCAGCAGCTTAGGAGACTACGAGTACCAAGAGACCCAGTACTTC.

V is TRBV5-1 and J is TRBJ2-3, with 7 bases aligning to TRBD1. The CDR3 length is 14 residues. CDR1 SGHRS and CDR2 YFSETQ come from the germline V gene. Unmatched junction bases numbered 8, after V lost 4 bases and J lost 6 bases. The CDR3 sequence: CASSTSQGPDTQYF. The CDR3 DNA reads TGCGCCAGCAGCACCTCACAGGGGCCGGATACGCAGTATTTT.

CDR3 region: CASSFTSGGDLYEQYF. DNA for the CDR3: TGTGCCAGCAGCTTCACTAGCGGGGGAGATTTATACGAGCAGTACTTC. V is TRBV7-8 and J is TRBJ2-7, with 11 nucleotides matching TRBD2. V was pared by 3 bases and J by 4 bases, with 8 bases of the junction left unmatched. The CDR3 covers 16 residues. Germline V gene lookup returns CDR1 SGHVS and CDR2 FQNEAQ.

This chain joins TRBV7-2 and TRBJ2-6, with a possible D match to TRBD1 (6 bases). The CDR3 has 17 amino acids. Looked up from germline, CDR1 is SGHTA and CDR2 is FQGNSA. The V end lost 4 bases, the J end lost 0 bases, and 13 bases lay between the germline ends. The CDR3: CASSSVDRSSGANVLTF. CDR3 in DNA: TGTGCCAGCAGCTCGGTTGACAGGAGCTCTGGGGCCAACGTCCTGACTTTC.

The rearrangement joins TRBV4-2 to TRBJ1-3; D is unclear. The CDR3 sequence is 22 residues long. V lost 0 bases, J lost 0 bases, and 27 bases lay in between. Germline V gene lookup returns CDR1 LGHNA and CDR2 YNFKEQ. CDR3 nucleotides: TGTGCCAGCAGCCAAGATCGGGGTCTCGGACCCATAAGAGGAAGCTCTGGAAACACCATATATTTT. Its protein product is CASSQDRGLGPIRGSSGNTIYF.

This clone was counted between two and nine times. The chain joins TRBV30 to TRBJ2-7; possible D gene TRBD1, 6 bases. Per germline, CDR1 GTSNPN and CDR2 SVGIG (reference sequence). V was shortened by 4 bases and J by 2 bases, with 18 bases between the two germline ends. The CDR3 loop spans 15 amino acids. In DNA, the CDR3 is TGTGCCTGGAACGTTCCCCGGGACATGGCCTACGAGCAGTACTTC. It specifies CAWNVPRDMAYEQYF.

The chain links TRBV4-2 to TRBJ2-3; 13 nucleotides align to TRBD2. Trimming cost V 3 bases and J 6 bases; bases outside gene matches: 6. From germline, CDR1 is LGHNA and CDR2 YNFKEQ. This CDR3 has 16 residues. CDR3 sequence (DNA): TGTGCCAGCAGCCATTACGGGACTAGCGGGGACGATACGCAGTATTTT. Translation: CASSHYGTSGDDTQYF.

The genes are TRBV20-1 and TRBJ2-3; tentative D call: TRBD2 (6 bases). The CDR3 spans 11 residues. Germline-derived CDR1 and CDR2 are DFQATT and SNEGSKA (reference sequence). The CDR3 sequence is CGAGPSNTQYF. The CDR3 nucleotides are TGCGGAGCGGGTCCATCAAATACGCAGTATTTT.